This note documents a single T cell receptor beta chain sequence. CDR1 SQVTM and CDR2 ANQGSEA come from the germline V gene. This CDR3 is 14 amino acids long. The ends lost 4 bases at V and 7 bases at J; junction bases unmatched: 3. For the second PCR, which ran for roughly 7 to 11 cycles, a sample-barcoded 5' primer and a J-beta primer mix were used. Samples each returned at least 2.5 million CDR3-containing paired-end reads. Each CDR3 protein is one row after TCRdb ran MiXCR on the 5' RACE reads. The sample holds more than 900,000 distinct CDR3 sequences; roughly 24% are singletons and the top ten take around 0.7%. This entry belongs to a study of blood T cells in healthy people across ages. This sample also belongs to another study, concerning T cells of mothers and their children. That paper adds: In this cohort, donors were three healthy Caucasian mothers plus their six children.

Sequencing was done on a sample of blood. The source of this sequence is a girl aged 2 to 9 in good health. This rearrangement joins TRBV29-1 to TRBJ2-1, with 14 bases matching TRBD2. CDR3 loop: CSVGGLAGDNEQFF. CDR3 sequence (DNA): TGCAGCGTTGGGGGACTAGCGGGAGATAATGAGCAGTTCTTC.